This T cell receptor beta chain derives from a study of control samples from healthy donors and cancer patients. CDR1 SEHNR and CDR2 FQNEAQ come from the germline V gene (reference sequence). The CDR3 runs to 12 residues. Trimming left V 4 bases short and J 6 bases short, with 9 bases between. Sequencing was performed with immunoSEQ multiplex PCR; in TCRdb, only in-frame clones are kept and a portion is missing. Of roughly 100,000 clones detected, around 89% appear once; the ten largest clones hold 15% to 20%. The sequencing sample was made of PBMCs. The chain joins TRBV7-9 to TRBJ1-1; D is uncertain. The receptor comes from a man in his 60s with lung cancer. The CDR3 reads CASSSNAAEAFF. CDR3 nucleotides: TGTGCCAGCAGCTCGAACGCTGCTGAAGCTTTCTTT.